The clone carrying this TCR beta chain was detected once. Other DNA sequences in the same sample also yield this CDR3. This sample was taken from a study of blood T cell repertoires in COVID-19. In the study overall: Material from acute and convalescent COVID-19 was sourced from the United States, Italy and Spain.

Original methodology: Nucleated cell counts were estimated from reference gene primer amplification. Sequencing was performed with immunoSEQ multiplex PCR; in TCRdb, only in-frame clones are kept and a portion is missing. From that table come the V and J calls and clone size; the DNA was used to work out D and trimming. The sample shows around 110,000 clones, around four fifths of them seen only once. The CDR3 is made up of 12 amino acids. Trimming took off 5 bases at V and 4 bases at J, with 9 bases between the two ends. Germline CDR1 reads SGHVS; CDR2 reads FQNEAQ. V gene TRBV7-8 combines with J gene TRBJ2-7, with D possibly TRBD1 on 5 matching bases. The TCR sequence derives from a young man with acute or convalescent COVID-19. Sequenced: peripheral blood. CDR3: CASSLRGYEQYF. CDR3 bases: TGTGCCAGCAGCCTTAGGGGTTACGAGCAGTACTTC. The whole variable domain, remainder taken from reference TRBV7-8 and TRBJ2-7, is GAGVSQSPRYKVAKRGQDVALRCDPISGHVSLFWYQQALGQGPEFLTYFQNEAQLDKSGLPSDRFFAERPEGSVSTLKIQRTQQEDSAVYLCASSLRGYEQYFGPGTRLTVT.